The 12 T cell receptor beta chains given below trace back to one sample, sequenced in a study of glioma-infiltrating T cells after dendritic cell vaccination. Stated time point: after dendritic cell vaccination, including at tumor progression/relapse. Sequencing was performed with immunoSEQ multiplex PCR; in TCRdb, only in-frame clones are kept and a portion is missing. The sample holds tens of thousands of clones; approximately 81% are singletons and the top ten take about 9%. The sequenced sample was blood, obtained after dendritic cell vaccination. Receptors were obtained from a human donor with glioblastoma.

This chain connects TRBV6-5 to TRBJ2-1; D may be TRBD2 (6 bases). Germline assignment: CDR1 MNHEY and CDR2 SVGAGI. This CDR3 has 16 residues. Trimming shortened V by 3 bases and J by 9 bases, and 21 bases separated the two germline ends. CDR3 bases: TGTGCCAGCAGTTATAGGGGCACGGGGAGGTACGGTGAGCAGTTCTTC. Translation: CASSYRGTGRYGEQFF.

The chain joins TRBV7-9 to TRBJ1-4, with D unclear. Germline CDR1 reads SEHNR; CDR2 reads FQNEAQ (reference sequence). Deletions cut 9 bases from V and 8 bases from J, with 10 bases between. This CDR3 is built from 11 residues. The CDR3 region has the DNA TGTGCCAGTACCAACGGGGAAAAACTGTTTTTT. It codes for CASTNGEKLFF.

Only a few counts were recorded for this clone. The rearrangement joins TRBV5-2 to TRBJ1-6; the DNA was not compared with TRBD1, the D call given in the table. TRBV5-2 is tagged as a pseudogene. The CDR3 covers 24 residues. CDR3 amino acids: CASNKFSPAAPPTTGPRGNSPLHF. CDR3 nucleotides: TGTGCCAGCAACAAGTTCTCGCCAGCAGCCCCCCCAACCACAGGGCCCCGGGGTAATTCACCCCTCCACTTT.

The chain links TRBV5-6 to TRBJ2-6, with a tentative D call TRBD2 (6 bases). The CDR3 is made up of 16 amino acids. Per germline, CDR1 SGHDT and CDR2 YYEEEE. V was clipped by 3 bases and J by 4 bases, with 14 bases between them. The CDR3 DNA reads TGTGCCAGCAGCTCGCGGGGCCTGAGCGGGGCCAACGTCCTGACTTTC. This encodes CASSSRGLSGANVLTF.

The chain links TRBV9 to TRBJ2-7; 8 bases match TRBD1. The CDR3 has 14 amino acids. CDR1 is SGDLS and CDR2 is YYNGEE in the germline V gene. With V trimmed by 1 base and J by 3 bases, 3 bases remained unmatched. The CDR3: CASSVQDRDYEQYF. In DNA, the CDR3 is TGTGCCAGCAGCGTACAGGACAGGGACTACGAGCAGTACTTC.

This clone came up a few times. Germline is not matched at one junction end, which may reflect a read error. The chain uses TRBV5-1 and TRBJ1-1, with TRBD1 identical over 11 bases. This CDR3 is 16 amino acids long. Per germline, CDR1 SGHRS and CDR2 YFSETQ. Here the CDR3 reads CASSLDRGRLKTEAFF. CDR3 nucleotide sequence: TGCGCCAGCAGTTTGGACAGGGGGCGATTAAAAACTGAAGCTTTCTTT. The full variable domain, in which reference TRBV5-1 and TRBJ1-1 provide the parts outside the CDR3, is KAGVTQTPRYLIKTRGQQVTLSCSPISGHRSVSWYQQTPGQGLQFLFEYFSETQRNKGNFPGRFSGRQFSNSRSEMNVSTLELGDSALYLCASSLDRGRLKTEAFFGQGTRLTVV.

This clone was recorded once. The chain has TRBV11-2 and TRBJ2-1; the match to TRBD2 covers 7 bases. The CDR3 runs 16 residues. Looked up from germline, CDR1 is SGHAT and CDR2 is FQNNGV. V was pared by 2 bases and J by 2 bases, with 6 bases of the junction left unmatched. CDR3 sequence (DNA): TGTGCCAGCAGCTTACGAGCGGGGATAACCTACAATGAGCAGTTCTTC. Its translation is CASSLRAGITYNEQFF.

V is TRBV2 and J is TRBJ2-3; TRBD1 matches 9 bases. The germline V gene encodes CDR1 SNHLY and CDR2 FYNNEI. The V segment lost 11 bases and the J segment 5 bases; nucleotides outside the gene matches: 11. The CDR3 length is 14 residues. CDR3 loop: CAGMTGQGIDTQYF. For the CDR3, the DNA is TGTGCCGGCATGACTGGACAGGGGATAGATACGCAGTATTTT.

The chain recombines TRBV30 with TRBJ2-1, with D possibly TRBD2 on 5 matching bases. Trimming removed 2 bases at V and 6 bases at J, with 8 bases between. The CDR3 has 12 residues. Germline V gives CDR1 GTSNPN, CDR2 SVGIG (reference sequence). Here the CDR3 DNA reads TGTGCCTGGAGTACCCGGGGCAATGAGCAGTTCTTC. It specifies CAWSTRGNEQFF.

The rearrangement links TRBV27 to TRBJ1-6, with 7 positions matching TRBD1. V was clipped by 3 bases and J by 6 bases; unmatched bases: 5. The germline gives CDR1 MNHEY, CDR2 SMNVEV (reference sequence). The CDR3 sequence is 15 residues long. As DNA, the CDR3 is TGTGCCAGCAGTTTGAGGGGGCAAAGTAATTCACCCCTCCACTTT. Translated, it gives CASSLRGQSNSPLHF.

This clone was seen more than once but under ten times. The rearrangement links TRBV6-1 to TRBJ1-5; tentatively, D is TRBD1 (5 bases). The V end was cut by 1 base, the J end by 4 bases, with 11 bases between. The CDR3 sequence is 15 residues long. The germline V gene encodes CDR1 MNHNS and CDR2 SASEGT. The CDR3 here is CASSEGARGNQPQHF. The CDR3 nucleotides are TGTGCCAGCAGTGAAGGGGCAAGGGGAAATCAGCCCCAGCATTTT.

The CDR3 here is CASRKLAGGTEQFF. In nucleotides, the CDR3 is TGTGCCAGCAGAAAACTCGCGGGGGGTACTGAGCAGTTCTTC. J is TRBJ2-1 and V is TRBV11-2, with 8 bases that match TRBD2. The CDR3 covers 14 residues. CDR1 is SGHAT, CDR2 FQNNGV, per germline. The trim removed 6 bases at V and 9 bases at J, leaving 10 bases unmatched.